The sequence of this TCR beta chain was determined in a study of CD8 T cells in ankylosing spondylitis. Study-wide results and limits: With a CD8+ phenotype, disease-linked clones were relatively rare in peripheral blood. A motif in TCR beta, a set of roughly eight highly homologous variants, appeared characteristic of ankylosing spondylitis blood.

There are a few counts of this clonotype. Its specificity is not known. TCRdb called the 5' RACE reads again in MiXCR, with one record for every CDR3 protein. The sample includes some 800,000 distinct CDR3 sequences, over 9.5% of them seen just once. In germline, CDR1 is SGHAT, CDR2 FQNNGV. The CDR3 extends over 13 amino acids. Trimming removed 0 bases from V and 5 bases from J, with 6 bases in between. The chain has TRBV11-2 and TRBJ2-3; D is perhaps TRBD1 (5 bases). What was sequenced was blood, either unsorted or a sorted T cell fraction (not recorded which). The sequence derives from a male donor with ankylosing spondylitis. The CDR3, as DNA: TGTGCCAGCAGCTTAGATCAGGGAGATACGCAGTATTTT. Translation gives CASSLDQGDTQYF.